The present T cell receptor (beta chain) was sequenced within a study of neurological immune-mediated disorders. Study overall: Disease course was recorded as relapsing-remitting for roughly 31 and secondary progressive for about 8.5% of the 34 multiple sclerosis patients. Study-level points and caveats: Phylogenetic grouping assigned the repertoires of 18 of 34 multiple sclerosis patients to a single related-CDR3 cluster, which may represent a signature. Neither clinical nor MRI features were associated with the multiple sclerosis repertoire cluster.

Each TCR transcript was tagged with a 10-nucleotide random UMI during 5'RACE. TCRdb ran MiXCR on the 5' RACE reads and lists one entry per CDR3 protein. The table shows 50,000 to 80,000 distinct CDR3 sequences, with under 5% occurring only once. V lost 3 bases, J lost 2 bases, and 13 bases lay in between. The CDR3 has 15 residues. Germline V gene lookup returns CDR1 MNHEY and CDR2 SMNVEV (reference sequence). In this sample, this clonotype turned up many times. Its matching antigen is unknown. The sequence was collected from a man aged 25-45 years with multiple sclerosis. The chain recombines TRBV27 with TRBJ1-2, with D tentatively TRBD1 (5 bases). Source material: PBMCs. CDR3 amino acids: CASSFVKGWNYGYTF. CDR3 in DNA: TGTGCCAGCAGTTTCGTAAAGGGGTGGAACTATGGCTACACCTTC.